Below are 18 T cell receptor beta chains sequenced from a single sample in a study of blood T cell repertoires in COVID-19. The method was immunoSEQ multiplex PCR; TCRdb's version includes in-frame clones alone and lacks a portion of them. The table records 110,000 to 150,000 clones, 85% of them present only once. Source material: PBMCs or T cells enriched from blood (not recorded which). The origin of the receptors is a woman aged 40 to 55 who had recovered from COVID-19.

This chain's CDR3 is CAIGTAGGHQETQYF. The CDR3 DNA follows: TGTGCCATCGGGACGGCGGGGGGGCACCAAGAGACCCAGTACTTC. This chain connects TRBV10-3 to TRBJ2-5; 9 nucleotides line up with TRBD2. This CDR3 comprises 15 residues. Trimming took 8 bases from V and 0 from J; bases not matched to a gene: 7. Germline assignment: CDR1 ENHRY and CDR2 SYGVKD.

The genes are TRBV6-5 and TRBJ2-7; possible D gene TRBD1, 6 bases. This CDR3 contains 13 residues. Trimming took off 6 bases at V and 3 bases at J, with 12 bases between the two ends. Per the germline V gene, CDR1 is MNHEY and CDR2 is SVGAGI. CDR3 coding DNA: TGTGCCAGCAGCCAACAGGGTTACTACGAGCAGTACTTC. Protein sequence: CASSQQGYYEQYF.

The V gene is TRBV21-1, the J gene TRBJ2-5; the D call in the table, TRBD1, was not verified against the DNA. TRBV21-1 constitutes a pseudogene. The CDR3 has 17 residues. DNA for the CDR3: TGTGCCAGCAACCCCCGATCCACAGGGGGCGTTGAAGAGACCCAGTACTTC. Residues: CASNPRSTGGVEETQYF.

About this clone: The junction and the germline gene differ at one end; a read error may be behind it. The V gene is TRBV11-2, the J gene TRBJ1-1; no reliable D call. The CDR3 runs 14 residues. Looked up from germline, CDR1 is SGHAT and CDR2 is FQNNGV. The CDR3 reads CASSLERGNTEAFF. The CDR3 region has the DNA TGTGCCAGCAGCCTAGAACGGGGGAACACTGAAGCTTTCTTT.

In its sample, this clone was seen once. This chain uses TRBV5-5 with TRBJ2-6, with TRBD1 matching over 8 bases. The CDR3 covers 18 residues. V was pared by 0 bases and J by 0 bases, with 5 bases of the junction left unmatched. Germline loops: CDR1 SGHKS, CDR2 YYEKEE (reference sequence). Here the CDR3 reads CASSLGTGGPSGANVLTF. The CDR3 DNA reads TGTGCCAGCAGCTTGGGAACAGGGGGACCCTCTGGGGCCAACGTCCTGACTTTC.

The gene calls are TRBV27 and TRBJ2-1; maybe TRBD1 (6 bases). From germline, CDR1 is MNHEY and CDR2 SMNVEV (reference sequence). The V gene lost 2 bases and the J gene lost 0 bases, with 8 bases spanning the gap. The CDR3 runs to 15 residues. CDR3 protein: CASSLTGSSYNEQFF. The CDR3, as DNA: TGTGCCAGCAGTTTAACAGGGTCCTCCTACAATGAGCAGTTCTTC.

The CDR3 region is CAISEQGRYQPQHF. CDR3 coding DNA: TGTGCCATCAGTGAGCAGGGCAGATATCAGCCCCAGCATTTT. The chain uses TRBV10-3 and TRBJ1-5, with D perhaps TRBD1 (5 bases). V was shortened by 2 bases and J by 5 bases, with 10 bases between the two germline ends. CDR1 is ENHRY and CDR2 is SYGVKD in the germline V gene. The CDR3 has 14 residues.

The chain links TRBV14 to TRBJ2-2, with 14 bases aligning to TRBD2. Germline V gene data show CDR1 as SGHDN and CDR2 as FVKESK. The CDR3 extends over 17 amino acids. Trimming removed 3 bases from V and 4 bases from J; junction bases left unmatched: 4. CDR3: CASSHTGLAGGTGELFF. In nucleotides, the CDR3 is TGTGCCAGCAGCCACACAGGACTAGCGGGAGGCACCGGGGAGCTGTTTTTT.

This clone showed up just once. The chain couples TRBV18 to TRBJ1-1, with a weak D call TRBD1 (6 bases). Germline V gene lookup returns CDR1 KGHSH and CDR2 LQKENI. The V end lost 2 bases, the J end lost 4 bases, and 14 bases lay between the germline ends. The CDR3 loop spans 15 amino acids. CDR3 in DNA: TGTGCCAGCTCACCAATGGGGGCTGGGGGCACTGAAGCTTTCTTT. Translation: CASSPMGAGGTEAFF.

The chain employs TRBV7-9 and TRBJ2-7; TRBD1 agrees at 10 bases. The CDR3 is 14 residues long. J was trimmed by 6 bases and V by 6 bases; bases with no gene match: 8. Germline assignment: CDR1 SEHNR and CDR2 FQNEAQ (reference sequence). DNA for the CDR3: TGTGCCAGCAGTTCCGGGACAGGGGCAGTCGAGCAGTACTTC. Residues: CASSSGTGAVEQYF.

The gene calls are TRBV6-2 or TRBV6-3 and TRBJ1-5; a possible D gene is TRBD1 (6 bases). The germline V gene has CDR1 MNHEY and CDR2 SVGEGT. The V gene lost 6 bases and the J gene lost 3 bases, with 15 bases spanning the gap. The CDR3 has 15 amino acids. The DNA of the CDR3 is TGTGCCAGCAGCCGGGGGGGGCGCTTCAATCAGCCCCAGCATTTT. Translation gives CASSRGGRFNQPQHF.

The rearrangement joins TRBV24-1 to TRBJ2-1; D perhaps matches TRBD2 (6 bases). The length of the CDR3 is 13 residues. The germline V gene encodes CDR1 KGHDR and CDR2 SFDVKD. V dropped 3 bases and J dropped 7 bases, with 9 bases sitting between them. The CDR3 loop reads CATSDPAGNEQFF. CDR3 in DNA: TGTGCCACCAGTGATCCTGCGGGGAATGAGCAGTTCTTC.

The genes are TRBV29-1 and TRBJ1-1; tentatively, D is TRBD1 (6 bases). Trimming cost V 4 bases and J 10 bases, with 10 bases left between them. Germline V gene sequence: CDR1 SQVTM, CDR2 ANQGSEA. CDR3 length: 10 residues. The CDR3 is CSVGTEAAFF. CDR3 DNA sequence: TGCAGCGTTGGGACAGAGGCAGCTTTCTTT.

The V call is TRBV2, the J call TRBJ1-5; 7 bases align to TRBD1. V shed 3 bases, J shed 2 bases, and the junction held 10 bases outside the gene matches. Germline-derived CDR1 and CDR2 are SNHLY and FYNNEI. The CDR3 covers 17 residues. Written as DNA, the CDR3 is TGTGCCAGCAGTGACGAAGGCGGGCAGGGGGGCAATCAGCCCCAGCATTTT. Protein sequence: CASSDEGGQGGNQPQHF.

V is TRBV27 and J is TRBJ2-3; tentatively, D is TRBD1 (6 bases). The germline gives CDR1 MNHEY, CDR2 SMNVEV (reference sequence). The CDR3 loop spans 16 amino acids. Trimming took 4 bases from V and 4 from J, leaving 18 bases between them. The CDR3 bases are TGTGCCAGCAGTTCCCCGGGAACCGAGGGGGCAGATACGCAGTATTTT. Its protein product is CASSSPGTEGADTQYF.

The V call is TRBV7-8, the J call TRBJ2-1, with D possibly matching TRBD2 (6 bases). Germline CDR1 SGHVS, CDR2 FQNEAQ. This CDR3 is 16 amino acids long. The V and J ends lost 4 bases and 4 bases respectively, with 17 bases between them. Here the CDR3 DNA reads TGTGCCAGCAGCTCCTCTAACGGGGGTGGATACAATGAGCAGTTCTTC. This encodes CASSSSNGGGYNEQFF.

This clone has a single count. This chain joins TRBV5-1 and TRBJ1-1; TRBD1 matches at 7 bases. This CDR3 has 16 amino acids. Germline-derived CDR1 and CDR2 are SGHRS and YFSETQ. V lost 3 bases, J lost 5 bases, and 13 bases stayed unmatched. The CDR3, as DNA: TGCGCCAGCAGCTCGCTCCAGGGGGGAGCTGGAACTGAAGCTTTCTTT. Encoded protein: CASSSLQGGAGTEAFF.

The sample holds one count of this clone. This sequence joins TRBV7-3 and TRBJ2-5; TRBD1 might be the D (5 bases). The CDR3 runs 14 residues. Per germline, CDR1 SGHTA and CDR2 FQGTGA. The ends were cut back, 3 bases at V and 7 bases at J, with 15 bases in the middle. The CDR3 DNA reads as TGTGCCAGCAGCTTGGATACTCAGGGCGGGACCCAGTACTTC. Residues: CASSLDTQGGTQYF.